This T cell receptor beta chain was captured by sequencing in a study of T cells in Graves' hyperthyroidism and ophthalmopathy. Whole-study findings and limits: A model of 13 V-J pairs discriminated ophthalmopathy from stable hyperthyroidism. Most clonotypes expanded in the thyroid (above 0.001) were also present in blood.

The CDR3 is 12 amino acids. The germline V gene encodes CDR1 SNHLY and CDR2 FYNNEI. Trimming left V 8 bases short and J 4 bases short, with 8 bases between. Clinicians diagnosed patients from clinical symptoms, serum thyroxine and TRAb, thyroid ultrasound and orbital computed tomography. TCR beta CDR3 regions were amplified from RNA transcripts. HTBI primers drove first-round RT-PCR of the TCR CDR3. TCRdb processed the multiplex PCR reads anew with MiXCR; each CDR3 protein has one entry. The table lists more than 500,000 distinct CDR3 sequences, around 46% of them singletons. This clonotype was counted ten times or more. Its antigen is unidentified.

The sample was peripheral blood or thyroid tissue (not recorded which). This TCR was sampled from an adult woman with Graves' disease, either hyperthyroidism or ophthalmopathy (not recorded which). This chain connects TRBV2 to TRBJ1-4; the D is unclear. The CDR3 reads CASSSGNEKLFF. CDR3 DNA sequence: TGTGCCAGCTCTTCCGGTAATGAAAAACTGTTTTTT. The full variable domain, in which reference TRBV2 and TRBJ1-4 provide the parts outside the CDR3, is EPEVTQTPSHQVTQMGQEVILRCVPISNHLYFYWYRQILGQKVEFLVSFYNNEISEKSEIFDDQFSVERPDGSNFTLKIRSTKLEDSAMYFCASSSGNEKLFFGSGTQLSVL.